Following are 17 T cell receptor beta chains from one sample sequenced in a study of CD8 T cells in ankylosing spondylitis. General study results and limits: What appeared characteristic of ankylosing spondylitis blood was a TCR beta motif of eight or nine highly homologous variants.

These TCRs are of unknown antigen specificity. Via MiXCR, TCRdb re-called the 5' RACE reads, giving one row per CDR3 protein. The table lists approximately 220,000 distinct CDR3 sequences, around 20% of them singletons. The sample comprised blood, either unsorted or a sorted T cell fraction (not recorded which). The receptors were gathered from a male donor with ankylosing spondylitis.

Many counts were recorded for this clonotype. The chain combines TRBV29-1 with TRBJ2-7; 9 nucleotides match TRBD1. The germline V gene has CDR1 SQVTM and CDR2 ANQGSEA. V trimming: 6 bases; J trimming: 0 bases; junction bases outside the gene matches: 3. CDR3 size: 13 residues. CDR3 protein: CSVTGGSSYEQYF. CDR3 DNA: TGCAGCGTGACAGGGGGGTCCTCCTACGAGCAGTACTTC.

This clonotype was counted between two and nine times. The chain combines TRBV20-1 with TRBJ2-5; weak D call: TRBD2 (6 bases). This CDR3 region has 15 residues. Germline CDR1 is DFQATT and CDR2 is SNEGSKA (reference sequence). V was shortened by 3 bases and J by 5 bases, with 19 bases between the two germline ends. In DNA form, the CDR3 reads TGCAGTGCTAGCTCCGGGGGTAGGGCCGGTGAGACCCAGTACTTC. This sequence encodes CSASSGGRAGETQYF.

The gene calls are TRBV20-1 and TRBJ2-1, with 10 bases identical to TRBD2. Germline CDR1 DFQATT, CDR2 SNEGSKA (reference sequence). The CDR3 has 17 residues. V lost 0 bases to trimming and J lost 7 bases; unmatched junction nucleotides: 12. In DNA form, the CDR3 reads TGCAGTGCTAGAGATCATCTCCTAGCGGGGGTTGTAAATGAGCAGTTCTTC. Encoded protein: CSARDHLLAGVVNEQFF.

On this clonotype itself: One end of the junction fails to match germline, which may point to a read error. This chain's CDR3 is CTSSPTEIDSRLSYEQYF. The CDR3, as DNA: TGTACCAGCAGTCCCACCGAGATCGACTCGCGCCTCTCCTACGAGCAGTACTTC. The chain is built from TRBV2 and TRBJ2-7; D is undetermined. Germline loops: CDR1 SNHLY, CDR2 FYNNEI. The CDR3 covers 18 residues.

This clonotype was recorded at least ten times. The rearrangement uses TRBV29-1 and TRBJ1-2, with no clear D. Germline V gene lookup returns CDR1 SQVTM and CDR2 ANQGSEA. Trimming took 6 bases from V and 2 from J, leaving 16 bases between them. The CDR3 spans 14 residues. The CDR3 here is CSVPEGFPNYGYTF. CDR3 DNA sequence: TGCAGCGTCCCAGAAGGCTTCCCGAACTATGGCTACACCTTC.

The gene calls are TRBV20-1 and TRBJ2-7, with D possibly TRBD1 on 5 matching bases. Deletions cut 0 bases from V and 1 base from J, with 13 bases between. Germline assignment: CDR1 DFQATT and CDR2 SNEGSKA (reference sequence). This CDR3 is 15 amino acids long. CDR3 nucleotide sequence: TGCAGTGCTAGAGATTGGCAGGGTCTTTCCTACGAGCAGTACTTC. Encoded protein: CSARDWQGLSYEQYF.

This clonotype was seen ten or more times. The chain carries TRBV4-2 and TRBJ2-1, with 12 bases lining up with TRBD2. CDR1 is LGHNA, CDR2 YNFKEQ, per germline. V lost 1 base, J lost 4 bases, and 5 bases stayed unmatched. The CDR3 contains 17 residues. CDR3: CASSQVLAGGIYNEQFF. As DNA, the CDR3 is TGTGCCAGCAGCCAAGTTCTAGCGGGGGGGATATACAATGAGCAGTTCTTC.

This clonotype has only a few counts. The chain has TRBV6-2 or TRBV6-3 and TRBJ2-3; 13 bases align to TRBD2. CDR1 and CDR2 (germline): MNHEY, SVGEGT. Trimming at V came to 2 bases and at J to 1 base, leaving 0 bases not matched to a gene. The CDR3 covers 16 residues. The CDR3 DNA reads TGTGCCAGCAGTTACGGGACTAGCGGGGGCACAGATACGCAGTATTTT. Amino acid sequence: CASSYGTSGGTDTQYF.

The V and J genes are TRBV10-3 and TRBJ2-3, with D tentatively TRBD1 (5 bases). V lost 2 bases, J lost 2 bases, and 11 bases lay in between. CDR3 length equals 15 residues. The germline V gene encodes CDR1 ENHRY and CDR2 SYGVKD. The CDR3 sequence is CAISEGQKHTDTQYF. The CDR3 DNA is TGTGCCATCAGTGAGGGACAAAAACACACAGATACGCAGTATTTT.

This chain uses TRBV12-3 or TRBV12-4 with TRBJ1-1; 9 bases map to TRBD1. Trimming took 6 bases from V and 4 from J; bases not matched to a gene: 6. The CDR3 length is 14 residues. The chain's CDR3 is CASSHGQGRTEAFF. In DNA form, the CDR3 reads TGTGCCAGCAGCCATGGACAGGGGCGCACTGAAGCTTTCTTT.

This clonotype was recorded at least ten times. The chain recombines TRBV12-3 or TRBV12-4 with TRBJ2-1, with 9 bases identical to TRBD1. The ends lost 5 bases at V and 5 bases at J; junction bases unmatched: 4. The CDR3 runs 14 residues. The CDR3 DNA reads TGTGCCAGCAGTCACCGGGACAGGGACAATGAGCAGTTCTTC. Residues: CASSHRDRDNEQFF.

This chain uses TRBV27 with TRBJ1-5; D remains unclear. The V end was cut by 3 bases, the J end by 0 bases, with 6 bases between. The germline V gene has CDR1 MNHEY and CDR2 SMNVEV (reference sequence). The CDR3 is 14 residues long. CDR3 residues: CASSLRISNQPQHF. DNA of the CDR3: TGTGCCAGCAGTTTGAGGATTAGCAATCAGCCCCAGCATTTT.

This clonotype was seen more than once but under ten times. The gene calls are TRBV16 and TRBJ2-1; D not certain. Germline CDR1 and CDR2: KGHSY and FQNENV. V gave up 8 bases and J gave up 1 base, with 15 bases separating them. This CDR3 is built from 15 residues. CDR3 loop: CASFPGGTSYNEQFF. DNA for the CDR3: TGTGCCAGCTTCCCGGGCGGCACTTCCTACAATGAGCAGTTCTTC.

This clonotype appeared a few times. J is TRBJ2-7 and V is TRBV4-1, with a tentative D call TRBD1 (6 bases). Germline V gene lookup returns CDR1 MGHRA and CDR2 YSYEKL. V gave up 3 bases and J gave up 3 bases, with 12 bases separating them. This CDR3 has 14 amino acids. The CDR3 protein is CASSQLGAVYEQYF. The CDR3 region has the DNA TGCGCCAGCAGCCAGCTGGGGGCGGTCTACGAGCAGTACTTC.

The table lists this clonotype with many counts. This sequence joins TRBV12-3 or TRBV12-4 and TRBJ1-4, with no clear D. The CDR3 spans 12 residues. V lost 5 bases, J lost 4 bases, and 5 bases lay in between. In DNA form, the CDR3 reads TGTGCCAGCAGTCTTGATAATGAAAAACTGTTTTTT. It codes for CASSLDNEKLFF.

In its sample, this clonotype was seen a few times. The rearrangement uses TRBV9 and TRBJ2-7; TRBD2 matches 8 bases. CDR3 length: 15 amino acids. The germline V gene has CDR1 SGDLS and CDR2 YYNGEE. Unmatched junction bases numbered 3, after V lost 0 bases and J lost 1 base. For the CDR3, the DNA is TGTGCCAGCAGCGTAGGGGCGGGGGGATCCTACGAGCAGTACTTC. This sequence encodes CASSVGAGGSYEQYF. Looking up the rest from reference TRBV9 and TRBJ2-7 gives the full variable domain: DSGVTQTPKHLITATGQRVTLRCSPRSGDLSVYWYQQSLDQGLQFLIQYYNGEERAKGNILERFSAQQFPDLHSELNLSSLELGDSALYFCASSVGAGGSYEQYFGPGTRLTVT.

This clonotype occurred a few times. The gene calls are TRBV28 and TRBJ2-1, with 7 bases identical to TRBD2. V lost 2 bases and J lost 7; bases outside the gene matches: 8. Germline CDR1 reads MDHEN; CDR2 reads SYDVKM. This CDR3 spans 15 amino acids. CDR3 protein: CASSLGGREWNEQFF. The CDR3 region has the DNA TGTGCCAGCAGTTTAGGTGGGAGGGAGTGGAATGAGCAGTTCTTC.